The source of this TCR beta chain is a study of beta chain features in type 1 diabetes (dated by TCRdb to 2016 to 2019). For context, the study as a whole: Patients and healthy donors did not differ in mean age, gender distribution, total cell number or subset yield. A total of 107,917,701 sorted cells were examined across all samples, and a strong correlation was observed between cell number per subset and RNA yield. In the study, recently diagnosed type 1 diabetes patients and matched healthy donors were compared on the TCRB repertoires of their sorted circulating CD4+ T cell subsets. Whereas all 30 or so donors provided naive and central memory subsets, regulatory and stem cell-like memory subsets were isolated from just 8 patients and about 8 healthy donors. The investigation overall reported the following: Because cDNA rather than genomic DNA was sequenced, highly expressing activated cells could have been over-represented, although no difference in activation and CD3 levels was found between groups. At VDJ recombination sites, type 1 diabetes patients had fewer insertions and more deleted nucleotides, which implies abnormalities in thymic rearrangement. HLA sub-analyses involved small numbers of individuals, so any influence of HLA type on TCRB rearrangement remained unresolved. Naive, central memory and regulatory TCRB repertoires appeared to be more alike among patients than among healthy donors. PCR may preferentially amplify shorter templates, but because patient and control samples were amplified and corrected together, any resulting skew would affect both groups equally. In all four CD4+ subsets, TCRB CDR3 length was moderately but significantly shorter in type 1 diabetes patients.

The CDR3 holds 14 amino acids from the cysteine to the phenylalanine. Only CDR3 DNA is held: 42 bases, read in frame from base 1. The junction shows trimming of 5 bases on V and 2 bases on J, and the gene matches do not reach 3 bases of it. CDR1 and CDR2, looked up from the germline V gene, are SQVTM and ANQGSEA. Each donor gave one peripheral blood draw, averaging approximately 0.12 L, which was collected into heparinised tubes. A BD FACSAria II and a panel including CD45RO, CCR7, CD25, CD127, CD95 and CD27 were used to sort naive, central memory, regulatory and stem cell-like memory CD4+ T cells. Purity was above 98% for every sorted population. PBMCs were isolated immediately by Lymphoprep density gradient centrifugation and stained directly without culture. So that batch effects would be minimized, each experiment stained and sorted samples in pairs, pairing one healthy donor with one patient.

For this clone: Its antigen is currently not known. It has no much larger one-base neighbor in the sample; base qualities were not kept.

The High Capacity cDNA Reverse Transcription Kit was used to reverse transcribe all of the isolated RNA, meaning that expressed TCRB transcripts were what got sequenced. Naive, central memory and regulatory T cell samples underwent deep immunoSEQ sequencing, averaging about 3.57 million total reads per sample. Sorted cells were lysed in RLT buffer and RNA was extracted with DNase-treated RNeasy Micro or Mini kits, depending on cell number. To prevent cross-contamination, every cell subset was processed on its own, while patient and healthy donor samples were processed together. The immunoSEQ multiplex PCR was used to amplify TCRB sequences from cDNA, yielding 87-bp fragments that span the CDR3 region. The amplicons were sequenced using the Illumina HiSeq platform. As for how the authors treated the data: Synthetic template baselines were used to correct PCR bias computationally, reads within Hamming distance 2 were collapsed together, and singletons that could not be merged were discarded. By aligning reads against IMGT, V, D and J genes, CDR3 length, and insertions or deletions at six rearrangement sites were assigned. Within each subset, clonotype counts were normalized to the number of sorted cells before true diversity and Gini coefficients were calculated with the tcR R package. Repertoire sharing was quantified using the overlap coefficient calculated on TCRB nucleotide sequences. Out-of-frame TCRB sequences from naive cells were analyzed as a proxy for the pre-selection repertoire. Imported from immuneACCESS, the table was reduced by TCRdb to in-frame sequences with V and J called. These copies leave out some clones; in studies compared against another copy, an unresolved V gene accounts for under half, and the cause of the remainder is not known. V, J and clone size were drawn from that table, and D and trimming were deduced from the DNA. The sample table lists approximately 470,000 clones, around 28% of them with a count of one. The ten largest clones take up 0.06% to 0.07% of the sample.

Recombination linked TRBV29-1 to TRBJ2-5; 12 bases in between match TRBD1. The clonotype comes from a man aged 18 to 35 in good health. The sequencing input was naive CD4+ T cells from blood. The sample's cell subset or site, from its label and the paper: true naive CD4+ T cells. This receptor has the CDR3 CSVRDRGRQETQYF. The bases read TGCAGCGTTCGGGACAGGGGGCGGCAAGAGACCCAGTACTTC.